This TCR beta chain derives from a study of T cells in tumors after PD-1 blockade. Overall study context: Excluded were patients with checkpoint blockade, immunosuppressants, or radiotherapy or other anti-cancer therapy within 4 weeks. Either cemiplimab 350 mg every 2 weeks or pembrolizumab 200 mg every 3 weeks was given. Some patients also took daily vismodegib 150 mg during anti-PD-1 treatment.

Findings and limits, study-wide: Peripheral recruitment is suggested, as some novel exhausted tumor clones were in pre-treatment blood.

Concerning this clone itself: What it binds is not known.

Deletions cut 3 bases from V and 8 bases from J, with 13 bases between. Germline V CDR1 and CDR2: LGHDT, YNNKEL (reference sequence). There are 13 residues in the CDR3. Assay used: immunoSEQ multiplex PCR; TCRdb lists only in-frame clones, some missing. The sample carries 45,000 to 50,000 clones, approximately 79% recorded once. V gene TRBV3-1 (or the pseudogene TRBV3-2) combines with J gene TRBJ1-2; D is unresolved. This sequence was found in a human donor with advanced basal cell or squamous cell carcinoma (not recorded which). The material sequenced was PBMCs, taken before anti-PD-1 therapy. The CDR3 sequence is CASSHEGLGGYTF. CDR3 bases: TGTGCCAGCAGCCACGAAGGGCTCGGGGGCTACACCTTC.